Below, one T cell receptor (beta chain) is given with its context. Antigen unknown. The PCR used 60 Vbeta and 13 Jbeta primers. Profiled with immunoSEQ multiplex PCR; TCRdb holds only in-frame clones, not every one. The sample includes roughly 120,000 clones, approximately 80% of them seen just once. The data were taken from a study of cytomegalovirus exposure and HLA in healthy donors. CDR1 is LNHDA and CDR2 is SQIVND in the germline V gene (reference sequence). The CDR3 length is 13 residues. V lost 8 bases and J 0 bases, leaving 10 bases between the germline ends. Study-wide points: Later on, a genetic analysis was performed. It linked a missense variant in DCLRE1C with V- and J-gene trimming of TCR beta. Reports showed the classifier diagnosing cytomegalovirus status with high specificity and sensitivity. Cytomegalovirus association was assigned to over 150 TCR beta chains.

Material for sequencing was PBMCs. The sequence was obtained from a woman in her 30s in good health and CMV-seropositive. The chain recombines TRBV19 with TRBJ1-2; TRBD1 might be the D (5 bases). The CDR3: CASHSGANYGYTF. Written as DNA, the CDR3 is TGTGCCAGTCATTCGGGGGCTAACTATGGCTACACCTTC.